This T cell receptor (beta chain) was identified in a study of T-cell reconstitution after alpha-beta-depleted transplantation in children. The V gene's germline CDR1 is DFQATT and CDR2 SNEGSKA (reference sequence). V dropped 0 bases and J dropped 8 bases, with 16 bases sitting between them. This CDR3 is 15 amino acids long. Unique molecular identifiers were used to barcode this TCRbeta library. MiXCR, applied by TCRdb to the PCR reads, yields one record per CDR3 protein. In the table there are about 500,000 distinct CDR3 sequences, about 30% of which are singletons. This clonotype turned up a few times.

This chain joins TRBV20-1 and TRBJ1-4; D is perhaps TRBD1 (5 bases). The sequenced sample was PBMCs from the stem cell graft donor, obtained from the stem cell graft. This sequence originates from a human donor who donated a stem cell graft to a child with aplastic anemia. CDR3 in amino acids: CSARDPRGVWEKLFF. The CDR3, as DNA: TGCAGTGCTAGAGACCCACGGGGGGTGTGGGAAAAACTGTTTTTT.